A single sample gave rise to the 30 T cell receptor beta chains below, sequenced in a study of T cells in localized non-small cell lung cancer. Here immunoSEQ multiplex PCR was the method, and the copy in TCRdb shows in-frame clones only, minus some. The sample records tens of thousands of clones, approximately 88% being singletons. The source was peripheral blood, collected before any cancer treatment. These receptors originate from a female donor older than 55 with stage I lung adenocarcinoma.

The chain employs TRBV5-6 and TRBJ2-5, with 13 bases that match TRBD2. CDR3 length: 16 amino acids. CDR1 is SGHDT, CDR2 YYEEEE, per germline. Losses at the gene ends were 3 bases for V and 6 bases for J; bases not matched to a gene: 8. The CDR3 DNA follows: TGTGCCAGCAGCTCGGTGGGGACTAGCGGGAAGAAGACCCAGTACTTC. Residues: CASSSVGTSGKKTQYF.

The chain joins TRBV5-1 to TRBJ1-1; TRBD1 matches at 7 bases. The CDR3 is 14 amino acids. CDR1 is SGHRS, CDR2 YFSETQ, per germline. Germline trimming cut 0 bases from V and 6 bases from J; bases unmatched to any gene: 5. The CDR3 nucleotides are TGCGCCAGCAGCTTGGGGGGACAGACTTCTGAAGCTTTCTTT. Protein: CASSLGGQTSEAFF.

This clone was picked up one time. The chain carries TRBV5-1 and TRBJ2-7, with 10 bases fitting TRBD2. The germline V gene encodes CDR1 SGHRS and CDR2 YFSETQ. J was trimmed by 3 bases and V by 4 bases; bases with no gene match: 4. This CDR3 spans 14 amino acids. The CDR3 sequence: CASSKSGRVYEQYF. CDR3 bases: TGCGCCAGCAGCAAGAGCGGGAGGGTCTACGAGCAGTACTTC.

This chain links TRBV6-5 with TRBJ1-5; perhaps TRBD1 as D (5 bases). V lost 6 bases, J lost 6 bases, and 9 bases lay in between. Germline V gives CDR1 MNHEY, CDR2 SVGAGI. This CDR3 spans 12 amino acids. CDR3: CASRGEGQPQHF. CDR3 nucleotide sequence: TGTGCCAGCAGGGGGGAGGGTCAGCCCCAGCATTTT.

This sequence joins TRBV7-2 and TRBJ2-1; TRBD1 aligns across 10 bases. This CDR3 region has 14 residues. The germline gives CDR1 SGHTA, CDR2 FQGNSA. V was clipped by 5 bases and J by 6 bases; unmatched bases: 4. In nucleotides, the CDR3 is TGTGCCAGCAGCCCCGGACAGGGGGGCAATGAGCAGTTCTTC. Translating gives CASSPGQGGNEQFF.

The CDR3 DNA reads as TGTGCCAGTAGTAACCCGACGGGGGGCCGTGTGTCAGCGCATTTT. Its protein is CASSNPTGGRVSAHF. The chain is built from TRBV19 and TRBJ1-5; D is possibly TRBD1 (6 bases). V was pared by 4 bases and J by 15 bases, with 25 bases between. This CDR3 has 15 amino acids. Germline lookup yields CDR1 LNHDA and CDR2 SQIVND (reference sequence).

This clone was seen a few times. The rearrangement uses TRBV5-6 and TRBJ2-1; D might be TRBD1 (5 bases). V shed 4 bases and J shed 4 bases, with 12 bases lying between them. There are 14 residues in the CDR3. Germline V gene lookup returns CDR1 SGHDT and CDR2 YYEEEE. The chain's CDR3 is CASSHSRDYNEQFF. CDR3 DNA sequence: TGTGCCAGCAGCCACAGCAGGGATTACAATGAGCAGTTCTTC.

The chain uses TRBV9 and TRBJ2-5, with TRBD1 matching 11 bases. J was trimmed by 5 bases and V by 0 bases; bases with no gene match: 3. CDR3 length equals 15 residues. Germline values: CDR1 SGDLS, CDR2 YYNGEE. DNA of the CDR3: TGTGCCAGCAGCGTAGGGACAGGGGGCGATGAGACCCAGTACTTC. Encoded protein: CASSVGTGGDETQYF.

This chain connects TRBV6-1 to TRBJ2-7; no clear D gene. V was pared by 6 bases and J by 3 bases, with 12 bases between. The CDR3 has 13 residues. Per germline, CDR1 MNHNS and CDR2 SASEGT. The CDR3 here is CASSLADGYEQYF. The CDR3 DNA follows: TGTGCCAGCAGCTTAGCAGACGGCTACGAGCAGTACTTC.

The CDR3 spells CASRSGAGYWTEAFF. The CDR3, as DNA: TGTGCCAGCAGGTCGGGGGCCGGCTATTGGACTGAAGCTTTCTTT. This sequence joins TRBV11-3 and TRBJ1-1; the D gene is possibly TRBD1 (6 bases). CDR1 and CDR2 (germline): SGHNT, YENEEA. Trimming removed 6 bases at V and 5 bases at J, with 19 bases between. This CDR3 is built from 15 residues. Combining the CDR3 with reference TRBV11-3 and TRBJ1-1 gives the whole variable domain EAGVVQSPRYKIIEKKQPVAFWCNPISGHNTLYWYLQNLGQGPELLIRYENEEAVDDSQLPKDRFSAERLKGVDSTLKIQPAELGDSAVYLCASRSGAGYWTEAFFGQGTRLTVV.

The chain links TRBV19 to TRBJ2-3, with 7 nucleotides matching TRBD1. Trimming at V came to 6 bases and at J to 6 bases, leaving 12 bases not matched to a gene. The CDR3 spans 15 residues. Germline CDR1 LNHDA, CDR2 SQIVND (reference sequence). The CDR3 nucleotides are TGTGCCAGTAGGCCACAGGGGCAACTTACGGATACGCAGTATTTT. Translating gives CASRPQGQLTDTQYF.

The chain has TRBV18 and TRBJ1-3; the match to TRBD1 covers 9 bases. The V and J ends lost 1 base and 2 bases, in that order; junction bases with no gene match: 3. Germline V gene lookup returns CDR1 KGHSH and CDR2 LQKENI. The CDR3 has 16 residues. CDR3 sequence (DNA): TGTGCCAGCTCACCACAACAGGGGGCGGCTGGAAACACCATATATTTT. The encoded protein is CASSPQQGAAGNTIYF.

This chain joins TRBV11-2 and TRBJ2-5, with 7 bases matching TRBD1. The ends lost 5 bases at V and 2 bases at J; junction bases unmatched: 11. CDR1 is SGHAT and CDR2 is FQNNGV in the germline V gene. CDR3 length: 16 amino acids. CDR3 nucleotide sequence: TGTGCCAGCAGCCCGCCCGGGACAGCATATCAAGAGACCCAGTACTTC. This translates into CASSPPGTAYQETQYF. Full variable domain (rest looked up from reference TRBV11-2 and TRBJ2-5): EAGVAQSPRYKIIEKRQSVAFWCNPISGHATLYWYQQILGQGPKLLIQFQNNGVVDDSQLPKDRFSAERLKGVDSTLKIQPAKLEDSAVYLCASSPPGTAYQETQYFGPGTRLLVL.

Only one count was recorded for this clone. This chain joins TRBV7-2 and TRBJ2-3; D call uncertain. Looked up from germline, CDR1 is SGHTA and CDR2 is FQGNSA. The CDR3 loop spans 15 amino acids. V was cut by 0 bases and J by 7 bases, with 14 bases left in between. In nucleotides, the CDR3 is TGTGCCAGCAGCTTAGCGTGGCTCTGGGGAAATACGCAGTATTTT. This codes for CASSLAWLWGNTQYF.

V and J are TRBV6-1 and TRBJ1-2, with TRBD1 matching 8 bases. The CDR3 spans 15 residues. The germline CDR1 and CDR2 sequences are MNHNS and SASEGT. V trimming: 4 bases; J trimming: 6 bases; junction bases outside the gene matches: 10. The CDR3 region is CASSGLGQGGHGYTF. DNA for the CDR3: TGTGCCAGCAGTGGTTTAGGACAGGGAGGCCATGGCTACACCTTC.

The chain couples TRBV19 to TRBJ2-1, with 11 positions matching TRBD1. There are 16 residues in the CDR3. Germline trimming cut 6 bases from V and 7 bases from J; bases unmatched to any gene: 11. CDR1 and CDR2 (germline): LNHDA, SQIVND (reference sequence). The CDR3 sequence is CASSQQRRDRGNEQFF. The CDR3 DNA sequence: TGTGCCAGTAGCCAACAACGCCGGGACAGGGGGAATGAGCAGTTCTTC.

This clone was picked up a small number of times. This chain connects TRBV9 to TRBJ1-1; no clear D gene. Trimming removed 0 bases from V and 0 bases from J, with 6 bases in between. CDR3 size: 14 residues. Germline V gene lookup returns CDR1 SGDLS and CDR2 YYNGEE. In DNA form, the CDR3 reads TGTGCCAGCAGCGTAGCCCCCTTGAACACTGAAGCTTTCTTT. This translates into CASSVAPLNTEAFF.

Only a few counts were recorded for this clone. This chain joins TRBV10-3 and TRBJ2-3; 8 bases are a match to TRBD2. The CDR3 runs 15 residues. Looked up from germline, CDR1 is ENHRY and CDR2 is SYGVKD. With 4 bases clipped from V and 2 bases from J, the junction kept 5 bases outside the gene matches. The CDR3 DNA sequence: TGTGCCATCAGTGCAGCGGGACTAGACACAGATACGCAGTATTTT. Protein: CAISAAGLDTDTQYF.

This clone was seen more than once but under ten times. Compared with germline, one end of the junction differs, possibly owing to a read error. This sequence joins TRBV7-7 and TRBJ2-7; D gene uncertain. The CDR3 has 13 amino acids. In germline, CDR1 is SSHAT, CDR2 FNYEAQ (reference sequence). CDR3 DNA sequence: TGTGCTAGCAGCTTAGTCATGTCGGGCGAGCAGTACTTC. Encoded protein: CASSLVMSGEQYF.

The CDR3 loop is CASSYGAISGNTIYF. CDR3 DNA sequence: TGTGCCAGCAGTTACGGGGCTATCTCTGGAAACACCATATATTTT. The chain uses TRBV6-6 and TRBJ1-3; D might be TRBD1 (5 bases). Trimming removed 2 bases from V and 0 bases from J, with 8 bases in between. CDR1 is MNHNY and CDR2 is SVGAGI in the germline V gene (reference sequence). The length of the CDR3 is 15 residues.

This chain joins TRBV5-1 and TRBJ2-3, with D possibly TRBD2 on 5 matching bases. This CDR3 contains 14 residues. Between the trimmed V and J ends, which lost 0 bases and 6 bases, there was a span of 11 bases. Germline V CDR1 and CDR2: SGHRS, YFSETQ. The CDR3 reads CASSLELTRDTQYF. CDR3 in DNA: TGCGCCAGCAGCTTGGAGTTAACTAGGGATACGCAGTATTTT.

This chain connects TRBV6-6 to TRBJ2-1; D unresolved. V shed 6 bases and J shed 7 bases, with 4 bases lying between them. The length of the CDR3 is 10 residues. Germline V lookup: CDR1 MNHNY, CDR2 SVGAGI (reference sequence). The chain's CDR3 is CASSRNEQFF. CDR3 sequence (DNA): TGTGCCAGCAGCCGGAATGAGCAGTTCTTC.

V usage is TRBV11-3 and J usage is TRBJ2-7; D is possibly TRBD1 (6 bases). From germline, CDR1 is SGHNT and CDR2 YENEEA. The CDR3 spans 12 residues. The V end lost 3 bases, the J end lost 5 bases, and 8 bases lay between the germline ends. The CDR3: CASSFTGNEQYF. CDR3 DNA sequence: TGTGCCAGCAGCTTTACAGGGAACGAGCAGTACTTC.

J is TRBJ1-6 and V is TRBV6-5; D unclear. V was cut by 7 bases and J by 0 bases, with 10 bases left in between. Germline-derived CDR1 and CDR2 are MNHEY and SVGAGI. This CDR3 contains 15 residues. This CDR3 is CASKTWSSYNSPLHF. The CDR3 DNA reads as TGTGCCAGCAAAACCTGGAGCTCCTATAATTCACCCCTCCACTTT.

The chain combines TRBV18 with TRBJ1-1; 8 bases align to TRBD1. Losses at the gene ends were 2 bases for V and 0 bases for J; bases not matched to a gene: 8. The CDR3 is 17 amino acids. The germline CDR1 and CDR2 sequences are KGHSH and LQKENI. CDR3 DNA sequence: TGTGCCAGCTCACCAGGAACAGGGGGTGGCATGAACACTGAAGCTTTCTTT. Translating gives CASSPGTGGGMNTEAFF.

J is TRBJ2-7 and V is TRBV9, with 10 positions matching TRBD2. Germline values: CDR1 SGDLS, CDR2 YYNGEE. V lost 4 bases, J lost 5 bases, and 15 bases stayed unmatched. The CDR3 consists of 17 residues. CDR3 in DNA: TGTGCCAGCAGCCCCCCAGGTGCTAGCGGGAGAATCCACGAGCAGTACTTC. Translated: CASSPPGASGRIHEQYF.

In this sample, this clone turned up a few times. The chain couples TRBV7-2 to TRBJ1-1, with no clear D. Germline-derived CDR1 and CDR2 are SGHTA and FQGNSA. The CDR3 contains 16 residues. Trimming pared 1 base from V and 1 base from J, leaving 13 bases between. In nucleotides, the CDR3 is TGTGCCAGCAGCTTAGGTAGGGAGAAGGGGAACACTGAAGCTTTCTTT. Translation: CASSLGREKGNTEAFF. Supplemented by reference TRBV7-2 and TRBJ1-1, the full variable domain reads GAGVSQSPSNKVTEKGKDVELRCDPISGHTALYWYRQSLGQGLEFLIYFQGNSAPDKSGLPSDRFSAERTGGSVSTLTIQRTQQEDSAVYLCASSLGREKGNTEAFFGQGTRLTVV.

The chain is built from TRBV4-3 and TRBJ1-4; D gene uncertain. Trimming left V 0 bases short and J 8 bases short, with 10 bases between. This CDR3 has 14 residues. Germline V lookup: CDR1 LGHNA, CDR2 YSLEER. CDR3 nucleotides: TGCGCCAGCAGCCAAGAAGAGGGATCGGAAAAACTGTTTTTT. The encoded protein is CASSQEEGSEKLFF.

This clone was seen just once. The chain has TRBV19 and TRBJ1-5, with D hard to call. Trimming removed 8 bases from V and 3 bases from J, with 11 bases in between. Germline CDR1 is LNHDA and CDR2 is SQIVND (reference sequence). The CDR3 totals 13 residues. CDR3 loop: CASSAGINQPQHF. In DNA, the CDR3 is TGTGCCAGTTCCGCGGGGATCAATCAGCCCCAGCATTTT.

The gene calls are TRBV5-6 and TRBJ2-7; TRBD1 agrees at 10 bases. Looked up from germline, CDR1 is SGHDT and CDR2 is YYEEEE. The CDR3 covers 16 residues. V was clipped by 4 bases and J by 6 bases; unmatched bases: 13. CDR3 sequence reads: CASSPGTGDAYGEQYF. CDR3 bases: TGTGCCAGCAGCCCCGGGACAGGGGACGCCTATGGCGAGCAGTACTTC.